A selection of T cell receptor beta chains follows, all from one sample in a study of T-cell reconstitution after alpha-beta-depleted transplantation in children. TCRdb itself ran the PCR reads through MiXCR, one entry per CDR3 protein. Of 450,000 to 600,000 distinct CDR3 sequences in the sample, roughly a tenth were seen once. The specimen was PBMCs, collected before TCRalphabeta/CD19-depleted stem cell transplant. The receptors were gathered from a child under 10 years old with inherited bone marrow failure, due to receive a stem cell transplant. Both conserved end residues are part of each CDR3. A D gene is named only where the DNA matches it firmly. Rows give clone size only sometimes, using once, few, many, or a class for an expanded clone.

many	TRBV6-5	TRBJ2-7	-	CASSYSSSGGEQYF	TGTGCCAGCAGTTACTCGTCGAGTGGTGGCGAGCAGTACTTC
many	TRBV5-1	TRBJ1-1	-	CASSLSSNTEAFF	TGCGCCAGCAGCTTGAGCTCGAACACTGAAGCTTTCTTT
few	TRBV18	TRBJ2-7	TRBD1	CASSPAGGISYEQYF	TGTGCCAGCTCACCGGCAGGGGGTATTTCCTACGAGCAGTACTTC
many	TRBV7-2	TRBJ1-2	-	CASTLTGGAWGYTF	TGTGCCAGCACCCTAACGGGGGGGGCCTGGGGCTACACCTTC
many	TRBV3-1	TRBJ2-1	-	CASSQGDSYNEQFF	TGTGCCAGCAGCCAAGGGGACTCCTACAATGAGCAGTTCTTC
many	TRBV7-9	TRBJ2-5	TRBD1	CASSLDRGGETQYF	TGTGCCAGCAGCCTGGACAGGGGGGGTGAGACCCAGTACTTC
few	TRBV29-1	TRBJ2-7	-	CSVELLGNPSYEQYF	TGCAGCGTTGAACTATTAGGGAACCCCTCCTACGAGCAGTACTTC
-	TRBV11-2	TRBJ2-7	-	CASSLVTTSVAQYF	TGTGCCAGCAGCTTAGTGACCACTAGTGTTGCGCAGTACTTC
many	TRBV20-1	TRBJ2-2	TRBD1	CSAHRGLGSGELFF	TGCAGTGCCCACAGGGGCCTCGGCTCCGGGGAGCTGTTTTTT
many	TRBV5-1	TRBJ2-7	-	CASSLGASYEQYF	TGCGCCAGCAGCCTAGGGGCCTCCTACGAGCAGTACTTC
many	TRBV28	TRBJ2-7	-	CASSLLPRGLYEQYF	TGTGCCAGCAGTTTGCTCCCGAGGGGTCTATACGAGCAGTACTTC
many	TRBV29-1	TRBJ2-2	-	CSVNREPGELFF	TGCAGCGTTAACAGGGAACCCGGGGAGCTGTTTTTT
many	TRBV7-2	TRBJ2-7	-	CASSSLVSYEQYF	TGTGCCAGCAGCTCGTTAGTATCCTACGAGCAGTACTTC